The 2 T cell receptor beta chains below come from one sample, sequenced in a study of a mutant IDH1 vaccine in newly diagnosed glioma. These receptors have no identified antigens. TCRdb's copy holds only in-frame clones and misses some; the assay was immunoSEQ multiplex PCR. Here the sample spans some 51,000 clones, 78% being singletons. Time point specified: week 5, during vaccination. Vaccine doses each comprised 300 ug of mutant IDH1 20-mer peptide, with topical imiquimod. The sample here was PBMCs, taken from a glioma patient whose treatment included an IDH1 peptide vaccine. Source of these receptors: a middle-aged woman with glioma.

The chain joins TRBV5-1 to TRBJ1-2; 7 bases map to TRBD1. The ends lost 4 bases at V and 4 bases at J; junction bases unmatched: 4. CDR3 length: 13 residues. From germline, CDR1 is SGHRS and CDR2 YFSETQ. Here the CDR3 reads CASSPTGTYGYTF. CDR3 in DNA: TGCGCCAGCAGCCCGACAGGGACCTATGGCTACACCTTC.

The CDR3 spells CASSLGTSGGAPFGANVLTF. Here the CDR3 DNA reads TGTGCCAGCAGCCTCGGGACTAGCGGGGGGGCGCCATTCGGGGCCAACGTCCTGACTTTC. V and J are TRBV5-4 and TRBJ2-6, with 16 bases that match TRBD2. With V trimmed by 4 bases and J by 4 bases, 11 bases remained unmatched. The CDR3 length is 20 residues. In germline, CDR1 is SGHNT, CDR2 YYREEE (reference sequence).